A single T cell receptor beta chain is shown here with its context. This table comes from immunoSEQ multiplex PCR, and its TCRdb copy is limited to in-frame clones, with some not included. The table lists over 2 million clones, 85% to 95% of them singletons. This entry comes from a study of shared clonotypes between healthy human individuals. V lost 0 bases and J 2 bases, leaving 6 bases between the germline ends. This CDR3 has 14 residues. Per germline, CDR1 SGHRS and CDR2 YFSETQ. The TCR comes from a man aged 18 to 30 in good health. V and J are TRBV5-1 and TRBJ2-1; no firm D call. Source material: naive CD4+ T cells sorted from blood. Subset here: CD45RA+ positively selected. Here the CDR3 reads CASSLAETYNEQFF. The CDR3 coding sequence is TGCGCCAGCAGCTTGGCTGAAACCTACAATGAGCAGTTCTTC.